This T cell receptor beta chain was retrieved from a study of blood T cell repertoires in COVID-19. Study overall: Spain, Italy and the United States supplied samples that represented acute and convalescent COVID-19. Sources were T cells, B-cell-depleted T cells, or PBMCs; the material itself was cDNA or gDNA.

V shed 1 base, J shed 3 bases, and the junction held 11 bases outside the gene matches. This CDR3 contains 17 residues. Germline assignment: CDR1 SGDLS and CDR2 YYNGEE. This table comes from immunoSEQ multiplex PCR, and its TCRdb copy is limited to in-frame clones, with some not included. This table holds 60,000 or so clones, 80% to 90% found once. Sequencing input: peripheral blood. The chain links TRBV9 to TRBJ2-3, with 7 bases that match TRBD2. The receptor was isolated from a man aged 55 to 69 with acute or convalescent COVID-19. The CDR3 spells CASSVSPGGSGTDTQYF. As DNA, the CDR3 is TGTGCCAGCAGCGTAAGCCCGGGAGGATCGGGAACAGATACGCAGTATTTT.